A single sample is the source of the 9 T cell receptor beta chains below, sequenced in a study of naive and memory T cell subsets. Both TRBC1 and TRBC2 were covered by a beta constant-region primer of two equimolar oligonucleotides. TCRdb fed the UMI-ligation and nested PCR reads into MiXCR, producing one record per CDR3 protein. The table shows some 100,000 distinct CDR3 sequences, with over 7% occurring only once. The sequenced sample was central memory CD4+ T cells from blood. The receptor set was obtained from a human donor in good health.

At least ten counts were recorded for this clonotype. The DNA for the CDR3 is TGTGCCAGCAGTCCCCTCGGTGGTACGCAGTATTTT. Its translation: CASSPLGGTQYF. The rearrangement links TRBV27 to TRBJ2-3, with D uncertain. CDR1 is MNHEY, CDR2 SMNVEV, per germline (reference sequence). Trimming stripped 5 bases from V and 8 bases from J, with 11 bases between. The CDR3 sequence is 12 residues long.

This chain connects TRBV11-1 to TRBJ2-7; D is ambiguous. V lost 0 bases, J lost 6 bases, and 6 bases lay in between. Germline V lookup: CDR1 SGHAT, CDR2 FQDESV (reference sequence). The CDR3 is 12 residues long. This CDR3 is CASSLALSEQYF. CDR3 in DNA: TGTGCCAGCAGCTTAGCGTTAAGCGAGCAGTACTTC. Filled out from reference TRBV11-1 and TRBJ2-7, the complete variable domain reads EAEVAQSPRYKITEKSQAVAFWCDPISGHATLYWYRQILGQGPELLVQFQDESVVDDSQLPKDRFSAERLKGVDSTLKIQPAELGDSAMYLCASSLALSEQYFGPGTRLTVT.

This clonotype was counted ten times or more. V gene TRBV6-1 combines with J gene TRBJ1-1; D gene ambiguous. V was trimmed by 4 bases and J by 2 bases, leaving 8 bases between them. The length of the CDR3 is 13 residues. Germline V CDR1 and CDR2: MNHNS, SASEGT. The CDR3 DNA follows: TGTGCCAGCAGTGCCACCTACAACACTGAAGCTTTCTTT. The encoded protein is CASSATYNTEAFF.

This clonotype has only a few counts. V is TRBV12-3 or TRBV12-4 and J is TRBJ2-3, with a weak D call TRBD1 (6 bases). Deletions cut 5 bases from V and 6 bases from J, with 15 bases between. The CDR3 has 14 residues. CDR3: CASSTQGFRDTQYF. The CDR3 bases are TGTGCCAGCAGTACTCAGGGGTTTCGGGATACGCAGTATTTT.

Many counts were recorded for this clonotype. This rearrangement joins TRBV9 to TRBJ1-2, with D possibly being TRBD1 (5 bases). Germline lookup yields CDR1 SGDLS and CDR2 YYNGEE. V was cut by 0 bases and J by 1 base, with 10 bases left in between. The CDR3 is 15 residues long. The CDR3 DNA is TGTGCCAGCAGCGTAGATGCGGGACTTAACTATGGCTACACCTTC. Translating gives CASSVDAGLNYGYTF.

A few counts support this clonotype. This chain uses TRBV20-1 with TRBJ2-1; 8 bases align to TRBD2. Trimming cost V 5 bases and J 3 bases; bases outside gene matches: 18. This CDR3 has 18 amino acids. Germline V gives CDR1 DFQATT, CDR2 SNEGSKA (reference sequence). Here the CDR3 reads CSARDPSATSAVYNEQFF. The CDR3 DNA sequence: TGCAGTGCTCGGGACCCTAGCGCGACTAGCGCCGTCTACAATGAGCAGTTCTTC.

The table lists this clonotype with a few counts. The chain is built from TRBV18 and TRBJ2-3, with D perhaps being TRBD1 or TRBD2 (5 bases each). The germline CDR1 and CDR2 sequences are KGHSH and LQKENI. V lost 6 bases and J 4 bases, leaving 11 bases between the germline ends. The CDR3 extends over 13 amino acids. CDR3 nucleotide sequence: TGTGCCAGCTCCCGGAAGGGACCAGATACGCAGTATTTT. Translated, it gives CASSRKGPDTQYF.

A note on this clonotype: It may be a read error: a sequence one base away is much more abundant. The rearrangement links TRBV4-3 to TRBJ1-1, with D maybe TRBD1 (5 bases). This CDR3 has 17 residues. The germline V gene has CDR1 LGHNA and CDR2 YSLEER. V shed 0 bases and J shed 2 bases, with 16 bases lying between them. The CDR3 protein is CASSQEAWGQANTEAFF. Here the CDR3 DNA reads TGCGCCAGCAGCCAAGAGGCGTGGGGCCAGGCTAACACTGAAGCTTTCTTT.

The genes are TRBV7-9 and TRBJ2-7, with a tentative D call TRBD2 (5 bases). V dropped 3 bases and J dropped 5 bases, with 14 bases sitting between them. The CDR3 covers 14 residues. From germline, CDR1 is SEHNR and CDR2 FQNEAQ (reference sequence). CDR3 nucleotide sequence: TGTGCCAGCAGCTTCGGTGAGGGAGAGAACGAGCAGTACTTC. Protein: CASSFGEGENEQYF.